The entry below gives a single T cell receptor beta chain sequence along with its context. Antigen specificity is unknown. The entry originates in a study of T cell responses to AZD1222 COVID-19 vaccine. Study results and caveats: Two AZD1222 doses significantly raised spike-specific TCR breadth and depth over controls. Among vaccine-associated CD4 TCRs, coverage spanned spike, with dominance at 160-218 and 743-854.

V was cut by 0 bases and J by 2 bases, with 23 bases left in between. The V gene's germline CDR1 is SGHNT and CDR2 YENEEA. This CDR3 region has 19 residues. Clones were read by immunoSEQ multiplex PCR, and TCRdb kept only the in-frame ones, dropping some. The table shows about 150,000 clones, with about 89% occurring only once. The V call is TRBV11-3, the J call TRBJ2-7; tentative D call: TRBD1 (5 bases). This sequence originates from an adult who received the AZD1222 COVID-19 vaccine. The specimen comprised peripheral blood, sampled 28 days after the second AZD1222 dose. CDR3 sequence: CASSLDRQGAEATAYEQYF. The CDR3 DNA follows: TGTGCCAGCAGCTTAGATCGGCAGGGCGCAGAGGCGACCGCCTACGAGCAGTACTTC.